The 14 T cell receptor beta chains below all came from one sample that was sequenced in a study of T cells in Graves' hyperthyroidism and ophthalmopathy. Amplified TCR beta CDR3 regions came from RNA transcripts. During a first-round RT-PCR of the TCR CDR3, the HTBI primer set was used. TCRdb redid the calling of the multiplex PCR reads with MiXCR, one entry per CDR3 protein. The sample yields around 340,000 distinct CDR3 sequences, 21% seen once. Material: blood. The receptors here all came from a woman between 50 and 59 years old with Graves' hyperthyroidism.

Details on this clonotype: This sequence may be a read error, since a much larger clone differs from it by one base. The chain joins TRBV12-3 or TRBV12-4 to TRBJ1-3, with 9 bases that match TRBD1. The J segment lost 2 bases and the V segment lost 6 bases, leaving 5 bases of the junction unmatched. The CDR3 runs 15 residues. CDR3 DNA: TGTGCCAGCAGCCCCTGGGACAGGGCTGGAAACACCATATATTTT. It translates to CASSPWDRAGNTIYF.

V usage is TRBV29-1 and J usage is TRBJ2-2; no clear D. Between the trimmed V and J ends, which lost 4 bases and 1 base, there was a span of 7 bases. Germline V gene lookup returns CDR1 SQVTM and CDR2 ANQGSEA. The CDR3 consists of 13 residues. CDR3: CSVVGQNTGELFF. In DNA, the CDR3 is TGCAGCGTTGTGGGCCAGAACACCGGGGAGCTGTTTTTT.

This clonotype was picked up a small number of times. The rearrangement links TRBV25-1 to TRBJ1-6; 11 bases are a match to TRBD1. Germline values: CDR1 MGHDK, CDR2 SYGVNS. The CDR3 contains 15 residues. Unmatched junction bases numbered 7, after V lost 6 bases and J lost 9 bases. CDR3 sequence: CASSHTGTGGSPLHF. CDR3 DNA sequence: TGTGCCAGCAGCCACACCGGGACAGGGGGTTCACCCCTCCACTTT.

This clonotype was detected a few times. CDR3 protein: CSVEDPGSYEQYF. The CDR3, as DNA: TGCAGCGTTGAAGATCCGGGTTCCTACGAGCAGTACTTC. This chain joins TRBV29-1 and TRBJ2-7; no firm D call. Germline values: CDR1 SQVTM, CDR2 ANQGSEA. This CDR3 has 13 residues. V was pared by 0 bases and J by 1 base, with 7 bases between.

This clonotype has a count of ten or more. J is TRBJ2-7 and V is TRBV30, with D possibly TRBD2 on 5 matching bases. Germline loops: CDR1 GTSNPN, CDR2 SVGIG (reference sequence). The CDR3 covers 12 residues. Trimming shortened V by 6 bases and J by 3 bases, and 12 bases separated the two germline ends. CDR3 bases: TGTGCCTGTAACGGACTTAGCTACGAGCAGTACTTC. This encodes CACNGLSYEQYF.

This clonotype has a count of ten or more. The chain couples TRBV2 to TRBJ2-3; 12 nucleotides align to TRBD2. Germline V gives CDR1 SNHLY, CDR2 FYNNEI. J was trimmed by 6 bases and V by 6 bases; bases with no gene match: 10. This CDR3 spans 16 amino acids. CDR3 sequence: CASSLGLAGSADTQYF. CDR3 DNA sequence: TGTGCCAGCAGCCTTGGACTAGCGGGAAGTGCGGATACGCAGTATTTT.

The chain joins TRBV28 to TRBJ1-3; D unresolved. V dropped 6 bases and J dropped 0 bases, with 9 bases sitting between them. The germline V gene encodes CDR1 MDHEN and CDR2 SYDVKM. The CDR3 spans 14 residues. CDR3 protein: CASSPWDSGNTIYF. For the CDR3, the DNA is TGTGCCAGCAGCCCATGGGACTCTGGAAACACCATATATTTT.

This clonotype was detected only once. The chain recombines TRBV3-1 with TRBJ1-2; D is unresolved. From germline, CDR1 is LGHDT and CDR2 YNNKEL (reference sequence). CDR3 length equals 14 residues. Trimming shortened V by 4 bases and J by 4 bases, and 13 bases separated the two germline ends. The CDR3 DNA sequence: TGTGCCAGCAGCCTACTGGGCCAGATCTATGGCTACACCTTC. Protein: CASSLLGQIYGYTF.

Comment on this clonotype: A much bigger clone sits one base away, suggesting this may be a read error. This chain connects TRBV3-1 to TRBJ1-3, with D possibly TRBD1 on 5 matching bases. V shed 7 bases and J shed 4 bases, with 20 bases lying between them. Germline V gene lookup returns CDR1 LGHDT and CDR2 YNNKEL (reference sequence). The CDR3 totals 16 residues. This CDR3 is CASNHGGLTRGNTIYF. The CDR3 bases are TGTGCCAGCAACCACGGGGGTCTTACGCGAGGAAACACCATATATTTT. Full variable domain (missing parts from reference TRBV3-1 and TRBJ1-3): DTAVSQTPKYLVTQMGNDKSIKCEQNLGHDTMYWYKQDSKKFLKIMFSYNNKELIINETVPNRFSPKSPDKAHLNLHINSLELGDSAVYFCASNHGGLTRGNTIYFGEGSWLTVV.

This clonotype was seen repeatedly, ten times or more. The J gene is TRBJ1-1, the V gene TRBV3-1; D is ambiguous. The CDR3 is made up of 15 amino acids. CDR1 and CDR2 from the germline V gene are LGHDT and YNNKEL (reference sequence). Between the trimmed V and J ends, which lost 5 bases and 5 bases, there was a span of 18 bases. The CDR3 sequence is CASSIFTGKETEAFF. CDR3 coding DNA: TGTGCCAGCAGCATCTTTACGGGGAAGGAAACTGAAGCTTTCTTT.

This clonotype was recorded once. The chain recombines TRBV29-1 with TRBJ2-1; TRBD1 matches 9 bases. This CDR3 has 14 amino acids. The germline CDR1 and CDR2 sequences are SQVTM and ANQGSEA. V was pared by 3 bases and J by 8 bases, with 8 bases of the junction left unmatched. CDR3 protein: CSVEEDRGIYEQFF. The DNA of the CDR3 is TGCAGCGTTGAGGAGGACAGGGGTATCTATGAGCAGTTCTTC.

At least ten counts were recorded for this clonotype. The chain uses TRBV28 and TRBJ2-7, with D possibly TRBD2 on 5 matching bases. The CDR3 runs to 16 residues. V dropped 0 bases and J dropped 2 bases, with 14 bases sitting between them. Germline CDR1 and CDR2: MDHEN and SYDVKM. The CDR3 region is CASSLWSFGVPYEQYF. The CDR3 DNA follows: TGTGCCAGCAGTTTATGGTCATTCGGGGTCCCCTACGAGCAGTACTTC. The full variable domain, completed using reference TRBV28 and TRBJ2-7, is DVKVTQSSRYLVKRTGEKVFLECVQDMDHENMFWYRQDPGLGLRLIYFSYDVKMKEKGDIPEGYSVSREKKERFSLILESASTNQTSMYLCASSLWSFGVPYEQYFGPGTRLTVT.

The table lists this clonotype with a few counts. The chain is built from TRBV6-2 or TRBV6-3 and TRBJ1-1, with a weak D call TRBD1 (5 bases). The CDR3 sequence is 17 residues long. Per the germline V gene, CDR1 is MNHEY and CDR2 is SVGEGT. V dropped 2 bases and J dropped 3 bases, with 19 bases sitting between them. The DNA of the CDR3 is TGTGCCAGCAGTTACGGGGCAGGGCAAGGGATGCACACTGAAGCTTTCTTT. Its translation is CASSYGAGQGMHTEAFF.

This clonotype has at least ten counts. V is TRBV12-3 or TRBV12-4 and J is TRBJ1-2, with 9 bases aligning to TRBD1. V gave up 5 bases and J gave up 4 bases; unmatched junction bases: 5. The CDR3 extends over 14 amino acids. The CDR3 region has the DNA TGTGCCAGCAGTCCGGGACAGGGCGGCTATGGCTACACCTTC. It specifies CASSPGQGGYGYTF.